This paragraph reports one TCR beta chain. The data were obtained in a study of tumor-infiltrating lymphocytes in primary liver carcinoma. Across the whole study: Subjects consisted of male and female patients aged 30 to 69 years. The neoplasms were of stage T1-T3 N0M0, with dimensions of roughly 4.2 to 10 cm across.

Germline CDR1 SNHLY, CDR2 FYNNEI. The V end lost 10 bases, the J end lost 10 bases, and 25 bases lay between the germline ends. CDR3 length: 14 amino acids. Extraction of RNA together with DNA used about 17-31 mg of unsorted bulk tissue. Those patients suffered from chronic HBV infection and were treatment-naive. The sampling covered five separate regions of each tumor. A primer in the constant region served to generate TCR beta cDNA from 500 to 600 ng of total RNA. Three nested multiplex PCR rounds of slightly modified ARM-PCR generated TCR beta libraries. Both of the initial two PCR rounds ran for nine to eleven cycles and employed TRBV1-TRBV30 forward primers alongside a C-beta reverse primer. TCRdb reprocessed the multiplex PCR reads with MiXCR, giving one entry per CDR3 protein. The repertoire holds around 70,000 distinct CDR3 sequences, with roughly three quarters as singletons.

The chain uses TRBV2 and TRBJ1-2; D is possibly TRBD1 (6 bases). Material: liver tumor tissue from sampling region 4. Specified subset: tumor region T4, right-lateral pole. The receptor's source is a man aged 40-49 years with primary liver carcinoma and hepatitis B virus infection. This CDR3 reads CAIVRGLGRLDYTF. As DNA, the CDR3 is TGTGCCATTGTCAGGGGCCTGGGCCGCCTCGACTACACCTTC. The full variable domain, rest sourced from reference TRBV2 and TRBJ1-2, is EPEVTQTPSHQVTQMGQEVILRCVPISNHLYFYWYRQILGQKVEFLVSFYNNEISEKSEIFDDQFSVERPDGSNFTLKIRSTKLEDSAMYFCAIVRGLGRLDYTFGSGTRLTVV.